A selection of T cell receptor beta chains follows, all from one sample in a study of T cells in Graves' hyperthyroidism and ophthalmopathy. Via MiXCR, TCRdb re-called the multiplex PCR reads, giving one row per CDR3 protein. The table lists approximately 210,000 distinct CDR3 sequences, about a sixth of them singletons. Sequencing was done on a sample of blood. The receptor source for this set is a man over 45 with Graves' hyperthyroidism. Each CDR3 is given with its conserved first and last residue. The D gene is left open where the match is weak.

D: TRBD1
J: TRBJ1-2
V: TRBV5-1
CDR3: CASSGRDRGSGGYTF

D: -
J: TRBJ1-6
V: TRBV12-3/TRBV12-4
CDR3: CASSVADSPLHF

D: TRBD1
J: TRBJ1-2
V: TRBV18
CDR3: CASSPAGQGAYGYTF

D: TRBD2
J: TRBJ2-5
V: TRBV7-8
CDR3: CASNRAGAGETQYF

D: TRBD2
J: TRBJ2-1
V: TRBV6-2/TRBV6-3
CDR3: CASIYHGTSGYNEQFF

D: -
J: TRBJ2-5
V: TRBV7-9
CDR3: CASSPQQGRETQYF

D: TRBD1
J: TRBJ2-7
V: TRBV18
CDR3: CASSPPATGYEQYF

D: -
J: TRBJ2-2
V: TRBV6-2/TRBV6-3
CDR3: CASSYGGGELFF

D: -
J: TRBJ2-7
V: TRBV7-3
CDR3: CASSPQAGSYEQYF

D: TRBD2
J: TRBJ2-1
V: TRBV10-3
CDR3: CAIRIAGTLNEQFF

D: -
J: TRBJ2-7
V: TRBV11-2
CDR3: CASSWAVEQYF

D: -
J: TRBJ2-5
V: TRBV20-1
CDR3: CSAKQGQETQYF

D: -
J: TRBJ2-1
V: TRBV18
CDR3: CASSPPGVSSYNEQFF

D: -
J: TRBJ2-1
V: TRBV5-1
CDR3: CASSLAVVGGIDNEQFF

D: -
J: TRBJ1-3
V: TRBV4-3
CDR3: CASSQGRPASSGNTIYF

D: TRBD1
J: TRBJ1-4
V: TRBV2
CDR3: CASADRVGEKLFF

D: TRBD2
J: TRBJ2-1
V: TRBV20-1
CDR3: CSARHLAGRYNEQFF

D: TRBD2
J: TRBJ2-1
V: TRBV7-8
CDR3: CASSSNVLGLAVHNEQFF

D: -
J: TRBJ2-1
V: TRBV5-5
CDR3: CASSLGGWEQFF

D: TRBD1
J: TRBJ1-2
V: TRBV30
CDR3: CAWSAGGTGYTF

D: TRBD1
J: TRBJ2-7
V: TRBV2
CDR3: CASRDRQSSYEQYF

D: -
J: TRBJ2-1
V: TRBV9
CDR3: CASSVSPLSRSSYNEQFF

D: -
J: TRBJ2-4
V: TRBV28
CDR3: CASSLDGSTAKNIQYF

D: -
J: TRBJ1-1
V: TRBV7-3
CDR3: CASSLAGGAGAFF

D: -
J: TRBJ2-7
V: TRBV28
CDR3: CASSLLSRGEQYF

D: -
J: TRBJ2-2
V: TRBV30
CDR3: CAWSVLDKVNGELFF

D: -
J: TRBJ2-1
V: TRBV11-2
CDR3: CASSLVQGNEQFF

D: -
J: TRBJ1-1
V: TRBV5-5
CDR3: CVSSPGGGAWNTEAFF

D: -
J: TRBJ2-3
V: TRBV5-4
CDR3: CASSPPGRTSDTQYF

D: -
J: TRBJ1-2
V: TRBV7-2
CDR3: CASSQGGPANDGYTF

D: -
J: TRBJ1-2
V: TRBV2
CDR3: CASSEARMGYGYTF

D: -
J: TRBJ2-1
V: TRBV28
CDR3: CASSFYSSYNEQFF

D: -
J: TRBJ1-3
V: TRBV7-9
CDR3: CASSLFVFQLSGNTIYF

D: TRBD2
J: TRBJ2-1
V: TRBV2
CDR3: CASRTGTTNNEQFF

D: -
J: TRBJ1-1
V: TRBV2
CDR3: CASTLQGPNTEAFF

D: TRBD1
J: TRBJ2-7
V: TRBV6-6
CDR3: CASSYLGTGADEQYF

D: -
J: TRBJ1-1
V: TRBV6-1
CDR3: CASRVGLWNTEAFF

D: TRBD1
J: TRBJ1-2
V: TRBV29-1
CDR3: CSVGTGGLEGYTF

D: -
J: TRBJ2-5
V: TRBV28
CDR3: CASSRRTGRDQETQYF

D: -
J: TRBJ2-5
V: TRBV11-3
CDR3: CASSLFGGLGETQYF

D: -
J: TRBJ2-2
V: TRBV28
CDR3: CASSPNRGDRNTGELFF

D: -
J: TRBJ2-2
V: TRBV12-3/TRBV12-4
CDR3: CASIAEPNTGELFF

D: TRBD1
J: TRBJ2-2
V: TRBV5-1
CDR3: CASSTGTATGELFF

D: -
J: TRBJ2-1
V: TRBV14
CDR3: CASNQGGVDEQFF

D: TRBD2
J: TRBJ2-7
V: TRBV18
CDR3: CASSPGLAGNEQYF

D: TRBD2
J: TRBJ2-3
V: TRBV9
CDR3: CASSPQRGGSTDTQYF

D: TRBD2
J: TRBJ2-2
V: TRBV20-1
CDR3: CSAKTSGRTGELFF

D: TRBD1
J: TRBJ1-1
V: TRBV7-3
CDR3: CASSRTGNTEAFF

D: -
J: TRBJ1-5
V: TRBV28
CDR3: CASRGDVNQPQHF

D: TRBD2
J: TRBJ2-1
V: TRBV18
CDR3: CASSPTSGPRNEQFF